This passage covers 18 T cell receptor beta chains from one sample sequenced in a study of blood T cell repertoires in COVID-19. Sequencing was performed with immunoSEQ multiplex PCR; in TCRdb, only in-frame clones are kept and a portion is missing. Among some 73,000 clones, 80% to 95% were seen once, and the ten largest hold about 7%. Sequenced: peripheral blood. These receptors were obtained from a human donor in a cohort sampled during active COVID-19.

This clone was seen a few times. This chain links TRBV27 with TRBJ1-2; TRBD1 agrees at 7 bases. The CDR3 extends over 14 amino acids. In germline, CDR1 is MNHEY, CDR2 SMNVEV (reference sequence). J was trimmed by 6 bases and V by 5 bases; bases with no gene match: 9. The CDR3 is CASSPLDRANGYTF. CDR3 DNA sequence: TGTGCCAGCAGTCCCCTAGACAGGGCCAATGGCTACACCTTC.

J is TRBJ2-7 and V is TRBV4-1; D is uncertain. Germline V gives CDR1 MGHRA, CDR2 YSYEKL. The CDR3 is made up of 14 amino acids. Trimming took 2 bases from V and 0 from J, leaving 8 bases between them. The CDR3 DNA reads as TGCGCCAGCAGCCAACCTGAGGCCTCCTACGAGCAGTACTTC. Its protein product is CASSQPEASYEQYF.

V gene TRBV7-2 combines with J gene TRBJ1-5; D is possibly TRBD1 (5 bases). The V gene lost 2 bases and the J gene lost 7 bases, with 15 bases spanning the gap. This CDR3 has 15 amino acids. Per germline, CDR1 SGHTA and CDR2 FQGNSA. CDR3 amino acids: CASSLLEGTVQPQHF. As DNA, the CDR3 is TGTGCCAGCAGCTTACTGGAGGGGACGGTACAGCCCCAGCATTTT.

The chain is built from TRBV6-5 and TRBJ1-1; D is unresolved. The CDR3 extends over 15 amino acids. Trimming stripped 2 bases from V and 4 bases from J, with 14 bases between. Germline CDR1 MNHEY, CDR2 SVGAGI. This chain's CDR3 is CASSYHQGGATEAFF. CDR3 nucleotide sequence: TGTGCCAGCAGTTACCACCAAGGAGGCGCCACTGAAGCTTTCTTT.

This chain uses TRBV14 with TRBJ1-2; D gene uncertain. With 0 bases removed from V and 5 bases from J, the gap between germline ends came to 10 bases. The germline V gene encodes CDR1 SGHDN and CDR2 FVKESK. The CDR3 totals 14 residues. CDR3 bases: TGTGCCAGCAGCCAAGATGCGGGCCCGTATGGCTACACCTTC. This translates into CASSQDAGPYGYTF.

The chain is built from TRBV7-9 and TRBJ2-5; 11 bases match TRBD1. Germline CDR1 and CDR2: SEHNR and FQNEAQ (reference sequence). V dropped 5 bases and J dropped 4; count of bases not matched to a gene: 6. The CDR3 sequence is 15 residues long. The CDR3 nucleotides are TGTGCCAGCAGCAAAGGGACAGGGGGGATAGAGACCCAGTACTTC. As protein: CASSKGTGGIETQYF.

The chain combines TRBV5-1 with TRBJ2-1; tentative D call: TRBD2 (5 bases). Trimming removed 4 bases from V and 3 bases from J, with 14 bases in between. The CDR3 is 15 amino acids. Germline V gene data show CDR1 as SGHRS and CDR2 as YFSETQ. The CDR3 nucleotides are TGCGCCAGCAGCCCGGCCCCGGGGAACTACAATGAGCAGTTCTTC. Its protein product is CASSPAPGNYNEQFF.

The chain joins TRBV6-1 to TRBJ1-6; D gene unclear. V was pared by 1 base and J by 1 base, with 8 bases between. The CDR3 length is 16 residues. Germline assignment: CDR1 MNHNS and CDR2 SASEGT. The CDR3 DNA reads TGTGCCAGCAGTGAAGAGTGGCAGTCCTATAATTCACCCCTCCACTTT. The encoded protein is CASSEEWQSYNSPLHF.

This chain joins TRBV19 and TRBJ1-1; no reliable D call. The CDR3 runs to 13 residues. The V end lost 1 base, the J end lost 8 bases, and 11 bases lay between the germline ends. The V gene's germline CDR1 is LNHDA and CDR2 SQIVND (reference sequence). CDR3 coding DNA: TGTGCCAGTAGTATAGGGGCAGGAGGAGAAGCTTTCTTT. Amino acid sequence: CASSIGAGGEAFF.

V and J are TRBV6-1 and TRBJ2-1; 9 nucleotides align to TRBD2. J gave up 9 bases and V 2 bases, and 8 bases lay outside the gene matches. Germline values: CDR1 MNHNS, CDR2 SASEGT. The CDR3 spans 15 residues. CDR3 protein: CASSELAGGPVEQFF. DNA of the CDR3: TGTGCCAGCAGTGAACTGGCGGGGGGGCCGGTTGAGCAGTTCTTC.

The rearrangement links TRBV30 to TRBJ1-6; 9 positions agree with TRBD1. The ends lost 3 bases at V and 6 bases at J; junction bases unmatched: 3. Germline-derived CDR1 and CDR2 are GTSNPN and SVGIG (reference sequence). The CDR3 is made up of 14 amino acids. The CDR3 is CAWRTGGGNSPLHF. CDR3 coding DNA: TGTGCCTGGAGGACAGGGGGTGGTAATTCACCCCTCCACTTT. Supplemented by reference TRBV30 and TRBJ1-6, the full variable domain reads SQTIHQWPATLVQPVGSPLSLECTVEGTSNPNLYWYRQAAGRGLQLLFYSVGIGQISSEVPQNLSASRPQDRQFILSSKKLLLSDSGFYLCAWRTGGGNSPLHFGNGTRLTVT.

V usage is TRBV3-1 (or the pseudogene TRBV3-2) and J usage is TRBJ1-1, with 7 bases matching TRBD1. The CDR3 runs to 15 residues. V gave up 4 bases and J gave up 3 bases; unmatched junction bases: 8. From germline, CDR1 is LGHDT and CDR2 YNNKEL (reference sequence). The CDR3 loop reads CASSLSTGVDTEAFF. In DNA, the CDR3 is TGTGCCAGCAGCCTTTCCACAGGGGTGGACACTGAAGCTTTCTTT.

This sequence joins TRBV28 and TRBJ2-3; 8 bases agree with TRBD2. The CDR3 has 17 residues. The junction had 9 bases not matched to a gene; V was cut back by 4 bases and J by 0 bases. Looked up from germline, CDR1 is MDHEN and CDR2 is SYDVKM. Here the CDR3 DNA reads TGTGCCAGCAGTTCCGCCGGGGTAGCGGGGAGCACAGATACGCAGTATTTT. Amino acid sequence: CASSSAGVAGSTDTQYF.

J is TRBJ2-1 and V is TRBV29-1; 8 bases match TRBD2. Germline loops: CDR1 SQVTM, CDR2 ANQGSEA. This CDR3 is built from 12 residues. V gave up 6 bases and J gave up 12 bases; unmatched junction bases: 10. CDR3 residues: CSVGTSGSGQFF. CDR3 sequence (DNA): TGCAGCGTGGGGACTAGTGGGTCTGGGCAGTTCTTC.

The chain combines TRBV19 with TRBJ2-1; D may be TRBD2 (6 bases). The V gene's germline CDR1 is LNHDA and CDR2 SQIVND (reference sequence). The CDR3 contains 15 residues. V was cut by 3 bases and J by 4 bases, with 13 bases left in between. Here the CDR3 DNA reads TGTGCCAGTAGTATCGGCGGGGAGATATACAATGAGCAGTTCTTC. Translating it yields CASSIGGEIYNEQFF.

The chain uses TRBV9 and TRBJ1-1; perhaps TRBD1 as D (6 bases). The CDR3 runs to 14 residues. The ends were cut back, 0 bases at V and 6 bases at J, with 12 bases in the middle. Germline V gene sequence: CDR1 SGDLS, CDR2 YYNGEE. CDR3 bases: TGTGCCAGCAGCGTAGGCGGGGGCGGGGCTGAAGCTTTCTTT. As protein: CASSVGGGGAEAFF. The full variable domain, completed using reference TRBV9 and TRBJ1-1, is DSGVTQTPKHLITATGQRVTLRCSPRSGDLSVYWYQQSLDQGLQFLIQYYNGEERAKGNILERFSAQQFPDLHSELNLSSLELGDSALYFCASSVGGGGAEAFFGQGTRLTVV.

V usage is TRBV7-9 and J usage is TRBJ2-5; no definite D call. V shed 4 bases and J shed 3 bases, with 15 bases lying between them. The germline gives CDR1 SEHNR, CDR2 FQNEAQ (reference sequence). The CDR3 has 15 amino acids. The CDR3 coding sequence is TGTGCCAGCAGCTCGCTGCTGGTGTCTAAAGAGACCCAGTACTTC. Encoded protein: CASSSLLVSKETQYF.

The gene calls are TRBV5-8 and TRBJ2-7; 8 nucleotides agree with TRBD1. Germline CDR1 reads SGHTS; CDR2 reads YDEGEE. The CDR3 has 15 amino acids. V shed 6 bases and J 4 bases; nucleotides not matched to a gene: 12. Here the CDR3 reads CASTLPDRVSYEQYF. CDR3 in DNA: TGTGCCAGCACCCTACCGGACAGGGTATCGTACGAGCAGTACTTC.